This is a list of T cell receptor beta chains from one sample in a study of beta chain features in type 1 diabetes. The table came from immunoSEQ multiplex PCR; TCRdb's copy has only in-frame clones and leaves some out. The table lists 65,000 to 100,000 clones, roughly 30% of them singletons. Sequencing was done on a sample of stem cell memory CD4+ T cells from blood. The receptors come from a woman in her late teens or twenties in good health. CDR3s include the opening cysteine and the closing phenylalanine or tryptophan. A D gene is named only where the DNA matches it firmly. A clone size is listed for some rows: how often the clone was seen (once, few, many), or a class if it is expanded.

V	size	J	D	CDR3	DNA
TRBV7-9	few	TRBJ2-1	.	CASSAGEVSYNEQFF	TGTGCCAGCAGCGCCGGCGAGGTCTCCTACAATGAGCAGTTCTTC
TRBV4-1	.	TRBJ1-3	.	CASSYQGISGNTIYF	TGCGCCAGCAGCTACCAGGGTATCTCTGGAAACACCATATATTTT
TRBV29-1	.	TRBJ2-7	.	CSVDRGTGLSYEQYF	TGCAGCGTTGACCGAGGCACAGGGTTATCCTACGAGCAGTACTTC
TRBV7-3	.	TRBJ2-2	TRBD1	CASSPRTGTEGGELFF	TGTGCCAGCAGCCCTCGGACAGGGACCGAGGGAGGGGAGCTGTTTTTT
TRBV9	.	TRBJ2-1	TRBD2	CASSVSGRWSYNEQFF	TGTGCCAGCAGTGTTAGCGGGAGGTGGTCCTACAATGAGCAGTTCTTC
TRBV30	.	TRBJ1-1	.	CAWKAQGNEAFF	TGTGCCTGGAAAGCACAGGGAAACGAAGCTTTCTTT
TRBV10-3	.	TRBJ2-3	.	CAISPGLSTDTQYF	TGTGCCATCAGTCCGGGGTTGAGCACAGATACGCAGTATTTT
TRBV7-9	.	TRBJ2-5	.	CASSHGGLLQETQYF	TGTGCCAGCAGCCACGGAGGCCTGTTACAAGAGACCCAGTACTTC
TRBV30	few	TRBJ1-1	TRBD1	CAWTPQGIGTEAFF	TGTGCCTGGACTCCACAGGGGATAGGGACTGAAGCTTTCTTT
TRBV7-2	.	TRBJ2-5	TRBD2	CASSLGGGRGETQYF	TGTGCCAGCAGCTTGGGCGGGGGGCGGGGGGAGACCCAGTACTTC
TRBV18	.	TRBJ1-1	.	CASSGGENTEAFF	TGTGCCAGCTCTGGGGGGGAGAACACTGAAGCTTTCTTT
TRBV7-9	.	TRBJ1-1	.	CASSRTASRMNTEAFF	TGTGCCAGCAGCCGGACAGCCTCGCGTATGAACACTGAAGCTTTCTTT
TRBV7-2	.	TRBJ1-5	.	CASSLSSNQPQHF	TGTGCCAGCAGCTTGTCGAGCAATCAGCCCCAGCATTTT
TRBV5-4	few	TRBJ2-7	.	CASSLEQGRFYEQYF	TGTGCCAGCAGCTTGGAGCAGGGAAGATTCTACGAGCAGTACTTC
TRBV4-3	.	TRBJ2-4	.	CASSWGLAQNIQYF	TGCGCCAGCAGTTGGGGACTCGCTCAAAACATTCAGTACTTC
TRBV5-1	.	TRBJ1-1	.	CASSPGRANTEAFF	TGCGCCAGCAGCCCCGGCAGGGCGAACACTGAAGCTTTCTTT
TRBV2	few	TRBJ2-4	TRBD1	CASSAATGYLSIQYF	TGTGCCAGCAGTGCCGCGACAGGGTACCTCAGCATTCAGTACTTC
TRBV10-3	.	TRBJ2-1	TRBD2	CAISSSGNPPFF	TGTGCCATCAGTTCTAGCGGGAATCCCCCGTTCTTC
TRBV19	.	TRBJ2-7	TRBD1	CASSIDRTGGLLEQYF	TGTGCCAGTAGTATAGATCGGACAGGGGGCCTATTGGAGCAGTACTTC
TRBV11-2	few	TRBJ2-1	.	CASSLPGGNNEQFF	TGTGCCAGCAGCTTACCTGGGGGGAACAATGAGCAGTTCTTC
TRBV18	few	TRBJ2-2	.	CASSPGHSNTGELFF	TGTGCCAGCTCACCCGGACACTCGAACACCGGGGAGCTGTTTTTT
TRBV7-2	.	TRBJ1-1	.	CASSQDRSNTEAFF	TGTGCCAGCAGCCAAGACAGATCGAACACTGAAGCTTTCTTT
TRBV10-3	few	TRBJ2-2	TRBD2	CAISEGLANTGELFF	TGTGCCATCAGTGAAGGACTAGCGAACACCGGGGAGCTGTTTTTT
TRBV11-3	.	TRBJ2-7	TRBD1	CASSGTGLTYEQYF	TGTGCCAGCAGCGGGACAGGGCTGACCTACGAGCAGTACTTC
TRBV4-2	few	TRBJ2-3	TRBD2	CASSQGDLAGGGRQYF	TGTGCCAGCAGCCAAGGGGATCTAGCGGGGGGCGGACGGCAGTATTTT
TRBV11-2	.	TRBJ2-7	.	CASSLGAYSTPYF	TGTGCCAGCAGCTTGGGGGCGTACTCTACTCCGTACTTC
TRBV5-4	.	TRBJ2-5	TRBD2	CASSSGLGDGTQYF	TGTGCCAGCAGCTCGGGACTAGGGGACGGGACCCAGTACTTC